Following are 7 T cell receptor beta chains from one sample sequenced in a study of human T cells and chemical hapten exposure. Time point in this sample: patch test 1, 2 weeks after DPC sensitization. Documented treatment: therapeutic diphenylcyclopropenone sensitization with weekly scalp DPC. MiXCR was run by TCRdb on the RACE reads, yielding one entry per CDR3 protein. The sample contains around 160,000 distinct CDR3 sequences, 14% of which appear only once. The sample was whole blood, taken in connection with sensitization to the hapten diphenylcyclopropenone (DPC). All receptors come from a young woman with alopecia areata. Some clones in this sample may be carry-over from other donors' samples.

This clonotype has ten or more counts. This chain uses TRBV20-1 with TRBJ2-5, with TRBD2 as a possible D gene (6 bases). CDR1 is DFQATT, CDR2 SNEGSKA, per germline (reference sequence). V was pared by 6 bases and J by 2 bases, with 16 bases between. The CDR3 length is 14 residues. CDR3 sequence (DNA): TGCAGTGCCAGCGGCGGGGTAGTTCAAGAGACCCAGTACTTC. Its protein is CSASGGVVQETQYF.

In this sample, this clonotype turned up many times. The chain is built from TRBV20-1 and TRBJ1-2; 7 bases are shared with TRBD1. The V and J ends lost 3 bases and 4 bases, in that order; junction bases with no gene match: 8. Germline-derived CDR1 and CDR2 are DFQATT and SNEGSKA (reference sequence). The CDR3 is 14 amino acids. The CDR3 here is CSASLDREGYGYTF. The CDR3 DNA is TGCAGTGCTAGTCTCGACAGGGAAGGCTATGGCTACACCTTC.

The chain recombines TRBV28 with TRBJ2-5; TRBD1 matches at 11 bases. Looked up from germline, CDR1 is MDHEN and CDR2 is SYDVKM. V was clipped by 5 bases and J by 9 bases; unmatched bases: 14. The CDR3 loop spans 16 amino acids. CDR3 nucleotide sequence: TGTGCCAGCAGTACCGAGGACAGGGGGCTTCCGAGGGCCCAGTACTTC. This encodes CASSTEDRGLPRAQYF. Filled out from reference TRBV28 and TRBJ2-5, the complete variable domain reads DVKVTQSSRYLVKRTGEKVFLECVQDMDHENMFWYRQDPGLGLRLIYFSYDVKMKEKGDIPEGYSVSREKKERFSLILESASTNQTSMYLCASSTEDRGLPRAQYFGPGTRLLVL.

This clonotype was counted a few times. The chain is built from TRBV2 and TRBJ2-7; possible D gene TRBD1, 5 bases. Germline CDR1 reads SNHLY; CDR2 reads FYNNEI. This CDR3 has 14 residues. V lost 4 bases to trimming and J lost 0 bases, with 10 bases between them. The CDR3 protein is CASSARQSSYEQYF. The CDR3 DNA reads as TGTGCCAGCAGTGCCCGACAGAGCTCCTACGAGCAGTACTTC.

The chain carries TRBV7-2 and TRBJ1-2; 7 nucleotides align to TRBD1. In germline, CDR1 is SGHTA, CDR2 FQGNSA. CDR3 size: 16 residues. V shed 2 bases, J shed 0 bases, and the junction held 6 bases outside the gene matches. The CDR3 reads CASSLSGQAANYGYTF. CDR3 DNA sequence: TGTGCCAGCAGCTTATCCGGACAGGCCGCTAACTATGGCTACACCTTC. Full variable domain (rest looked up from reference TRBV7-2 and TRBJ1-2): GAGVSQSPSNKVTEKGKDVELRCDPISGHTALYWYRQSLGQGLEFLIYFQGNSAPDKSGLPSDRFSAERTGGSVSTLTIQRTQQEDSAVYLCASSLSGQAANYGYTFGSGTRLTVV.

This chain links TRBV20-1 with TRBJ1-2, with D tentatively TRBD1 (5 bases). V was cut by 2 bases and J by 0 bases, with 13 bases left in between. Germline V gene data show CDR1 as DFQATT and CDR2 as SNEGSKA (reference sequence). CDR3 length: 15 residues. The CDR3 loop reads CSARRGTEANYGYTF. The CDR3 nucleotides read TGCAGTGCTAGACGCGGGACTGAAGCTAACTATGGCTACACCTTC.

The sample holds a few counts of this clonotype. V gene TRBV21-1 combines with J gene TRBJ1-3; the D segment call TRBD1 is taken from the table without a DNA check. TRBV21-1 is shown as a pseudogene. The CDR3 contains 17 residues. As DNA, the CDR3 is TGTGCCAGCCGCCATCCGGGACAGACCCTCTCTGGAAACACCATATATTTT. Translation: CASRHPGQTLSGNTIYF.